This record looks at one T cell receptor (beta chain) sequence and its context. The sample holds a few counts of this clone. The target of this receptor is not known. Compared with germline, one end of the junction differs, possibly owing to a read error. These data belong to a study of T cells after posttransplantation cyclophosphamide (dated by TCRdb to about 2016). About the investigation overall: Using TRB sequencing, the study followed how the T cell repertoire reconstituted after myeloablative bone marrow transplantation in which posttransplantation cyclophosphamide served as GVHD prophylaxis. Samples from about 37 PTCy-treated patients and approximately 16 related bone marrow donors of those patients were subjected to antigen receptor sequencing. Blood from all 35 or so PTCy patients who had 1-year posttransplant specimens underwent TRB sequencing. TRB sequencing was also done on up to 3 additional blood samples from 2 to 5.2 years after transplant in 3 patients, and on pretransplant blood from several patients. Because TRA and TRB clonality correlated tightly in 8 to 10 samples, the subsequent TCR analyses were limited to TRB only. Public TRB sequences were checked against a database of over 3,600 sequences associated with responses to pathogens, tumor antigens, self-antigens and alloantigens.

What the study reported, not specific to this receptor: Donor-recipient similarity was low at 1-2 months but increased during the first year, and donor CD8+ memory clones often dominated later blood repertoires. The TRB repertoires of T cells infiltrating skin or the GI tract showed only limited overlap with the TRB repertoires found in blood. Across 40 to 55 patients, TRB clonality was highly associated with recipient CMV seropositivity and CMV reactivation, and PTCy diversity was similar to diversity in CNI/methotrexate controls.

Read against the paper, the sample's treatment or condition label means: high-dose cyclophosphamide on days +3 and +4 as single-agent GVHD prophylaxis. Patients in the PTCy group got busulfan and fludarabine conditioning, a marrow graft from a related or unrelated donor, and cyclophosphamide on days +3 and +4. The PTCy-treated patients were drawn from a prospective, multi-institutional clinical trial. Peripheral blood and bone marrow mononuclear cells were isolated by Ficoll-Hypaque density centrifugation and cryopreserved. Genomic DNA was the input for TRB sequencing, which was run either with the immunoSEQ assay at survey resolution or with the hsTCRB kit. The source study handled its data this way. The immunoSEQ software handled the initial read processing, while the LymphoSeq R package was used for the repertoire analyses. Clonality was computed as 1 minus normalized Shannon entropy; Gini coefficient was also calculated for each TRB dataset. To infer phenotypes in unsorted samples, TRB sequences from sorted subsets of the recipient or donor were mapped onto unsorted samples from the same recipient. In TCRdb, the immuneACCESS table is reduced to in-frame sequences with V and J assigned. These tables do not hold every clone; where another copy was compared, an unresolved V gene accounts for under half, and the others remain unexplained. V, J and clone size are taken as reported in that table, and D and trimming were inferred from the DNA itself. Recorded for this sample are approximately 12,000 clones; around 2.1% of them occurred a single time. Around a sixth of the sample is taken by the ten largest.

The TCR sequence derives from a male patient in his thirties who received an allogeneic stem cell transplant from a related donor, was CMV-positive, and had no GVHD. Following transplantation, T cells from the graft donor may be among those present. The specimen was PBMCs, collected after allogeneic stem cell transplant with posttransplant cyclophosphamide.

The DNA reads TGTGCTAGCAGTGAAGCTAGCGGGGTGGAGACCCAGTACTTC. The encoded protein is CASSEASGVETQYF. The sequence is built from TRBV7-7 and TRBJ2-5, and TRBD2 matches 9 of the central bases. From its cysteine to its phenylalanine, the CDR3 spans 14 amino acids. Left in the record is the CDR3 DNA by itself, 42 bases read in frame from the first base. Per the germline V gene (reference sequence), SSHAT is the CDR1 and FNYEAQ is the CDR2.